This T cell receptor beta chain is drawn from a study of T cell responses to AZD1222 COVID-19 vaccine (dated by TCRdb to the early 2020s). As for the study more broadly: TCR sequencing was performed for about 250 trial participants, of whom some 200 were given two doses of AZD1222 and 26 were given two doses of MenACWY control vaccine. Trial participants were enrolled by age into 18-55, 56-69 and 70-plus year subgroups, with about 150, 28 and 57 TCR-sequenced participants respectively.

What the study reported, not specific to this receptor: Participants were mostly white British, with more females than males. The authors suggested clonal diversity may have been underestimated. Only a handful of AZD1222 recipients were SARS-CoV-2 seropositive at baseline, limiting conclusions about previously exposed vaccinees. Because no samples from the day 14 peak response were available, repertoires could be characterized only after the peak T cell response. After two AZD1222 doses, both the breadth and the depth of spike-specific TCRs were significantly higher than at day 0 and than in MenACWY recipients. CD4 TCRs associated with the vaccine covered the entire spike protein, and the dominant responses were in regions 160-218 and 743-854. The 56-69-year group was small, and its depth increase did not reach significance, likely because of low power. Epitopes outside the regions mutated in the B.1.351 and B.1.1.7 variants were reportedly recognized by nearly half of the unique spike-specific TCRs.

The CDR3 measures 13 amino acids from cysteine to phenylalanine. The DNA shown is the 39-base CDR3, in frame from base 1. From V the trimming removes 8 bases and from J it removes 8 bases, while the gene matches leave 9 bases of the junction unaccounted for. Of note for this clone: It lacks a known antigen. Base qualities are not at hand, and no much larger clone is one base apart.

The time point label here, explained by the study, means: about 28 days (+/-7) after the second vaccine dose. AZD1222 recipients whose second dose came at about 4 weeks and those whose second dose came at about 12 weeks were combined into one group, since spike-specific TCR depth and breadth did not differ between the two schedules. Vaccinee samples were obtained from the UK trials COV001 and COV002, which included a single-blind randomized controlled phase 2/3 trial of AZD1222 (ChAdOx1 nCoV-19) in healthy adults. For TCRbeta chain sequencing, PBMC samples were collected from trial participants at day 0 and at day 28 after the second dose. The CDR3 regions of human TCRbeta chains were subjected to immunosequencing. Processing in the source paper ran as follows. TCRs in the repertoires were compared against a reference library of SARS-CoV-2-specific TCRs that had been generated with the MIRA antigen-specificity platform. Breadth was defined as the fraction of unique TCRs that were SARS-CoV-2-associated. Depth was defined as the fraction of total T cells that were SARS-CoV-2-associated. Using the MIRA data, every spike-specific TCR was mapped to the spike region that the TCR reacted to and assigned to either a CD4 or a CD8 class. Log10-transformed breadth and depth values were compared by one-way ANOVA with Sidak's multiple comparisons tests. TCRdb holds this immuneACCESS table with in-frame rearrangements only. Some clones are missing; in checked studies, unresolved V genes explain under half, and the rest has no known cause. The DNA gave D and trimming, while V, J and clone size come from that table. The sample has around 120,000 clones on record, 85% to 95% of them singletons. In total, the top ten clones hold 5% of the sample.

The chain was built from TRBV12-3 or TRBV12-4 and TRBJ1-2; TRBD1 agrees with 9 junctional bases. The TCR originated in an adult who received the AZD1222 COVID-19 vaccine. Sequenced material: peripheral blood, taken 28 days after the second AZD1222 dose. The DNA sequence is TGTGCCAGCTCTAGGGACAGGGTGAGGGGCTACACCTTC. Protein translation: CASSRDRVRGYTF.